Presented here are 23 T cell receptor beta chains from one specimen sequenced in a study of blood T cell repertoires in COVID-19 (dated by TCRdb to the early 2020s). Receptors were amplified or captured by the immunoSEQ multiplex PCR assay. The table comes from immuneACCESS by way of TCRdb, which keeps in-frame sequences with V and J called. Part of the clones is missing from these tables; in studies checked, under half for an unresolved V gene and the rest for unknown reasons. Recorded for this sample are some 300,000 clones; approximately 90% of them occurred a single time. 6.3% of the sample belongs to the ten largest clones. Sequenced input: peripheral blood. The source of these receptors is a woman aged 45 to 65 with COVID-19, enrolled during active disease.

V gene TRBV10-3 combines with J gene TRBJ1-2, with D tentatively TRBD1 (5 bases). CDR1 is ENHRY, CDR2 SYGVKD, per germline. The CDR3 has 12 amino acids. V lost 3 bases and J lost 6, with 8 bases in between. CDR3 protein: CAISDPGHGYTF. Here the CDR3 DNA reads TGTGCCATCAGTGATCCAGGGCATGGCTACACCTTC.

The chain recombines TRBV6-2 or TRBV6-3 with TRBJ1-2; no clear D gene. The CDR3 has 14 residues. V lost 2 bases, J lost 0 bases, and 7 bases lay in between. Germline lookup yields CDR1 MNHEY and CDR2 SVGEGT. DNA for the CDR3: TGTGCCAGCAGTTACGATTTAGCTAACTATGGCTACACCTTC. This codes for CASSYDLANYGYTF.

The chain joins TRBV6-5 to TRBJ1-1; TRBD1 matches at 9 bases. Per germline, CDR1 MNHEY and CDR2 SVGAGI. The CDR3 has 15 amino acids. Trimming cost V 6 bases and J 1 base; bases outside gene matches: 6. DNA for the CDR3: TGTGCCAGCAGGCCAGGGACAGGGCAGAACACTGAAGCTTTCTTT. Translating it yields CASRPGTGQNTEAFF.

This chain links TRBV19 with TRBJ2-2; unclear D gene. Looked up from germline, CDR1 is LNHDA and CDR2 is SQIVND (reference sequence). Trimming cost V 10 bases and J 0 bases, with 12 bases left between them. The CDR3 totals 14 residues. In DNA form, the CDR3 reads TGTGCCACCACGACACGAACGAACACCGGGGAGCTGTTTTTT. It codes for CATTTRTNTGELFF.

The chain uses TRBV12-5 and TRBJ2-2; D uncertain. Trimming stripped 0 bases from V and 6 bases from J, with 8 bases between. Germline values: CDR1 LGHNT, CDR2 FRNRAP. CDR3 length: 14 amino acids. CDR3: CASGLVLRPGELFF. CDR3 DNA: TGTGCTAGTGGTTTGGTACTACGTCCCGGGGAGCTGTTTTTT.

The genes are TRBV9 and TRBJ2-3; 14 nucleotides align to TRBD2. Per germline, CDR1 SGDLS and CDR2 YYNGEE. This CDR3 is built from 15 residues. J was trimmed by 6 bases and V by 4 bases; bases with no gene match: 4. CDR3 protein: CASSLGLAGADTQYF. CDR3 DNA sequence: TGTGCCAGCAGCTTGGGACTAGCGGGAGCCGATACGCAGTATTTT.

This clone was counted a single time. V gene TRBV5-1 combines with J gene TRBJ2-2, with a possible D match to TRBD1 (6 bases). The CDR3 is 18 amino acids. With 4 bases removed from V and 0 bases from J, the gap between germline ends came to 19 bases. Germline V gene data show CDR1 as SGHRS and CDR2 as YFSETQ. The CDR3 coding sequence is TGCGCCAGCAGCCGATTTTTATCCGGGACATCGAACACCGGGGAGCTGTTTTTT. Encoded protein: CASSRFLSGTSNTGELFF.

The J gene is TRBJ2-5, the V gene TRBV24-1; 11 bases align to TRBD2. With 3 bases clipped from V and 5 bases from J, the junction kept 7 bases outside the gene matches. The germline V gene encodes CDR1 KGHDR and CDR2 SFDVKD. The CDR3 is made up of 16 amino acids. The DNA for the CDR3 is TGTGCCACCAGTGATCCACTAGCGGGAGATGAGGAGACCCAGTACTTC. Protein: CATSDPLAGDEETQYF.

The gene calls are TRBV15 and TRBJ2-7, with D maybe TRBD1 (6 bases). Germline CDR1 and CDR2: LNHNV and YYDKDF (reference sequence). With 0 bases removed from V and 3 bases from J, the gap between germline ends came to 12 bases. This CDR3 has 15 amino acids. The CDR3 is CATSRDLTGNYEQYF. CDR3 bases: TGTGCCACCAGCAGAGATCTCACAGGGAACTACGAGCAGTACTTC.

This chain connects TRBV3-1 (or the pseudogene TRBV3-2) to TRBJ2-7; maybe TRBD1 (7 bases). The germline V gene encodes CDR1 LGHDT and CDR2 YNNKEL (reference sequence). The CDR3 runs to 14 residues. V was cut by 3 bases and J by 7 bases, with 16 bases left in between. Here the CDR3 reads CASSHTGDSPEQYF. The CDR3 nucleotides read TGTGCCAGCAGCCATACGGGGGACAGTCCGGAGCAGTACTTC.

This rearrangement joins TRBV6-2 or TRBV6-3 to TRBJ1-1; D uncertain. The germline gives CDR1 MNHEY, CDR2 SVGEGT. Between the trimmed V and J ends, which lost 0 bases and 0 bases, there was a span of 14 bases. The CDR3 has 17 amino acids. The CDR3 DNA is TGTGCCAGCAGTTACTCGGTCGGGGTCGGGGTGAACACTGAAGCTTTCTTT. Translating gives CASSYSVGVGVNTEAFF.

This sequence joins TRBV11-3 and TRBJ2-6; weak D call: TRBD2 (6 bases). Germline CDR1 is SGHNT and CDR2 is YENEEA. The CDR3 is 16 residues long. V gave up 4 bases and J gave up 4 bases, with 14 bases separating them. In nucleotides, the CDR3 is TGTGCCAGCAGCTGGGCCGGGAGAGCGGGGGCCAACGTCCTGACTTTC. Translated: CASSWAGRAGANVLTF.

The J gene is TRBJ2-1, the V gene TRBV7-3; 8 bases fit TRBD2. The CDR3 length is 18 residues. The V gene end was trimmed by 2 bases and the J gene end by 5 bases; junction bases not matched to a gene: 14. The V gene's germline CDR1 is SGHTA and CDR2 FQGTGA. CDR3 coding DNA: TGTGCCAGCAGCTTATACCCCCCGGGACTAGATAGGGACAATGAGCAGTTCTTC. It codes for CASSLYPPGLDRDNEQFF.

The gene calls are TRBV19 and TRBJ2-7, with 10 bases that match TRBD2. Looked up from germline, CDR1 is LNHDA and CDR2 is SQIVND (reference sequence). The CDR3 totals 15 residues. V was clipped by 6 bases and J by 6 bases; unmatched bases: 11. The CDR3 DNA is TGTGCCAGTAGGATCATAGCGGGAGGAGCGAGCGAGCAGTACTTC. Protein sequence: CASRIIAGGASEQYF.

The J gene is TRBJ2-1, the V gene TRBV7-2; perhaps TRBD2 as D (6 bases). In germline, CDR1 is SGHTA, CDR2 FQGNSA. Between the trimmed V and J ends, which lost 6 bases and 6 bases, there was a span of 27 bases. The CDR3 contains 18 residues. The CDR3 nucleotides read TGTGCCAGCAGTTACACATTCGTACGACTAGGGGTGGGCAATGAGCAGTTCTTC. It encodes CASSYTFVRLGVGNEQFF.

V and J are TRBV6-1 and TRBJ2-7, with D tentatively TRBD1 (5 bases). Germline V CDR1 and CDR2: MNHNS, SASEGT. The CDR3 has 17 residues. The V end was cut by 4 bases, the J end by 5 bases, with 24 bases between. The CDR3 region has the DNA TGTGCCAGCAGTGGAAAGGGCAGGGTTTCTTCCTACGACGAGCAGTACTTC. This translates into CASSGKGRVSSYDEQYF.

The CDR3 DNA reads as TGTGCCACCAGTGATCGGGACAGGGCCGGCTCCTACGAGCAGTACTTC. Protein sequence: CATSDRDRAGSYEQYF. V gene TRBV24-1 combines with J gene TRBJ2-7, with 9 bases identical to TRBD1. Germline V gene sequence: CDR1 KGHDR, CDR2 SFDVKD. V lost 3 bases, J lost 0 bases, and 5 bases stayed unmatched. CDR3 length: 16 residues.

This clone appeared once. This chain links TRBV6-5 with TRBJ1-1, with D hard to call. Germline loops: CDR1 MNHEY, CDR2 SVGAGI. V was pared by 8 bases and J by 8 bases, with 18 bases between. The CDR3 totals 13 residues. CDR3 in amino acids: CASSLGYRLEAFF. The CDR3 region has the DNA TGTGCCAGCTCCCTGGGCTATCGGTTGGAAGCTTTCTTT.

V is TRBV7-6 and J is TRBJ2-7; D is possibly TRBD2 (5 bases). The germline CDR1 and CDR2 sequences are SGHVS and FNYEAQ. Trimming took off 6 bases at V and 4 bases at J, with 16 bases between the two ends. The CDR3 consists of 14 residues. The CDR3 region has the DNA TGTGCCAGCAGTCGCCTCGGCCGAGGGTACGAGCAGTACTTC. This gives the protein CASSRLGRGYEQYF. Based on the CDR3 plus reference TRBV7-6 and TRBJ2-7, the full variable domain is GAGVSQSPRYKVTKRGQDVALRCDPISGHVSLYWYRQALGQGPEFLTYFNYEAQQDKSGLPNDRFSAERPEGSISTLTIQRTEQRDSAMYRCASSRLGRGYEQYFGPGTRLTVT.

CDR3 amino acids: CASSPGPGLETQYF. CDR3 DNA: TGTGCCAGCTCACCCGGACCCGGACTCGAGACCCAGTACTTC. The V gene is TRBV18, the J gene TRBJ2-5, with a weak D call TRBD2 (5 bases). From germline, CDR1 is KGHSH and CDR2 LQKENI. Trimming stripped 3 bases from V and 5 bases from J, with 13 bases between. CDR3 size: 14 residues.

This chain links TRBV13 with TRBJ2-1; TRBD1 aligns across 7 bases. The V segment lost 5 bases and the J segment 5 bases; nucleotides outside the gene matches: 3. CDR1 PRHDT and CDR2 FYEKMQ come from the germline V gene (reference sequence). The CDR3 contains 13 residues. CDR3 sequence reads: CASSTTGDNEQFF. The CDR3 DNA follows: TGTGCCAGCAGCACTACAGGGGACAATGAGCAGTTCTTC.

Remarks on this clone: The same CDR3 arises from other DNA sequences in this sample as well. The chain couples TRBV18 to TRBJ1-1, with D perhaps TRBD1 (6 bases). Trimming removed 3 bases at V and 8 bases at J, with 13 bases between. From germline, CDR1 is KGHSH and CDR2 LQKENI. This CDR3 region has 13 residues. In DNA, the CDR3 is TGTGCCAGCTCACCCCTCCCCGGGACAGAAGCTTTCTTT. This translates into CASSPLPGTEAFF.

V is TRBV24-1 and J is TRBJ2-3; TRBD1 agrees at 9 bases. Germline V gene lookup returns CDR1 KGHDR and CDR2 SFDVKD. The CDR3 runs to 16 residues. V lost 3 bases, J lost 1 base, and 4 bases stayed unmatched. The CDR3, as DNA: TGTGCCACCAGTGATGACAGGACAGGGGGCACAGATACGCAGTATTTT. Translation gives CATSDDRTGGTDTQYF.